This T cell receptor beta chain came from a study of blood T cells in healthy people across ages. Germline-derived CDR1 and CDR2 are MNHEY and SMNVEV (reference sequence). The CDR3 sequence is 15 residues long. Deletions cut 0 bases from V and 2 bases from J, with 9 bases between. Combining a sample-barcoded 5' primer with a J-beta primer mix, a second PCR ran for roughly 7 to 12 cycles. TCRdb itself ran the 5' RACE reads through MiXCR, one entry per CDR3 protein. The repertoire holds over a million distinct CDR3 sequences, with 40% to 45% as singletons. This receptor was obtained from a young woman in good health. Sample: blood. The chain employs TRBV27 and TRBJ2-3; D not certain. The CDR3 loop is CASSLSAYITDTQYF. The CDR3 DNA reads TGTGCCAGCAGTTTATCCGCCTACATCACAGATACGCAGTATTTT.